The 5 T cell receptor beta chains below all came from one sample that was sequenced in a study of cytomegalovirus exposure and HLA in healthy donors. 13 Jbeta primers and 60 Vbeta primers were used for the PCR. The protocol was immunoSEQ multiplex PCR, while the TCRdb copy is restricted to in-frame clones and leaves out a portion. The sample carries around 200,000 clones, 65% to 90% recorded once. Sample: PBMCs. The receptors shown here come from a girl between 10 and 17 years old in good health and CMV-seronegative.

V gene TRBV5-1 combines with J gene TRBJ2-1, with D perhaps matching TRBD2 (5 bases). Germline CDR1 reads SGHRS; CDR2 reads YFSETQ. The CDR3 is made up of 18 amino acids. Trimming stripped 5 bases from V and 0 bases from J, with 21 bases between. CDR3 in amino acids: CASRYGGLTQSSYNEQFF. CDR3 DNA sequence: TGCGCCAGCAGATACGGAGGCCTTACGCAGAGCTCCTACAATGAGCAGTTCTTC. Full variable domain (rest looked up from reference TRBV5-1 and TRBJ2-1): KAGVTQTPRYLIKTRGQQVTLSCSPISGHRSVSWYQQTPGQGLQFLFEYFSETQRNKGNFPGRFSGRQFSNSRSEMNVSTLELGDSALYLCASRYGGLTQSSYNEQFFGPGTRLTVL.

The chain uses TRBV19 and TRBJ1-4; a weak D match, TRBD1 (6 bases). Germline-derived CDR1 and CDR2 are LNHDA and SQIVND (reference sequence). V was clipped by 6 bases and J by 5 bases, with 22 bases between them. The CDR3 consists of 17 residues. CDR3 sequence: CASRDLTRQAANEKLFF. As DNA, the CDR3 is TGTGCCAGTAGAGACCTCACCCGACAGGCGGCAAATGAAAAACTGTTTTTT.

The V gene is TRBV11-2, the J gene TRBJ2-2, with D perhaps matching TRBD2 (5 bases). V lost 5 bases to trimming and J lost 4 bases, with 14 bases between them. Germline loops: CDR1 SGHAT, CDR2 FQNNGV. The CDR3 loop spans 15 amino acids. The CDR3 DNA sequence: TGTGCCAGCAGCCGTAATAGAGGAGGCACCGGGGAGCTGTTTTTT. This translates into CASSRNRGGTGELFF. The full variable domain, rest sourced from reference TRBV11-2 and TRBJ2-2, is EAGVAQSPRYKIIEKRQSVAFWCNPISGHATLYWYQQILGQGPKLLIQFQNNGVVDDSQLPKDRFSAERLKGVDSTLKIQPAKLEDSAVYLCASSRNRGGTGELFFGEGSRLTVL.

V and J are TRBV4-2 and TRBJ2-6, with 12 bases identical to TRBD2. The trim removed 1 base at V and 3 bases at J, leaving 1 base unmatched. The CDR3 runs 17 residues. The germline CDR1 and CDR2 sequences are LGHNA and YNFKEQ. CDR3 sequence: CASSQGLAGVGANVLTF. The CDR3 DNA follows: TGTGCCAGCAGCCAAGGACTAGCGGGAGTTGGGGCCAACGTCCTGACTTTC.

V gene TRBV6-6 combines with J gene TRBJ1-2, with D possibly being TRBD1 (5 bases). With 8 bases removed from V and 1 base from J, the gap between germline ends came to 8 bases. Per germline, CDR1 MNHNY and CDR2 SVGAGI (reference sequence). The CDR3 is made up of 12 amino acids. CDR3 residues: CASRQNNYGYTF. CDR3 nucleotide sequence: TGTGCCAGCCGACAGAATAACTATGGCTACACCTTC.